This TCR beta chain comes out of a study of shared T cell receptors in the human thymus (dated by TCRdb to the early 2020s). About the investigation overall: The study examined how the human thymus generates shared, self-reactive T-cell receptor alpha chains.

As regards this clone: Its target antigen remains unknown. At one end, the junction sequence differs from germline, possibly due to a read error.

Libraries were made using the immunoSEQ multiplex PCR assay. TCRdb took over this immuneACCESS table, retaining in-frame rearrangements with V and J assigned. Such tables are incomplete; in checked studies, under half of the missing clones stem from an unresolved V gene, and the remainder is unexplained. This sample comprises approximately 490,000 clones, about 80% of them detected only once. Of the sample, more than 0.01% is held by the ten largest clones. Per the germline V gene (reference sequence), MNHNY is the CDR1 and SVGAGI is the CDR2. From the cysteine up to the phenylalanine, the CDR3 has a length of 13 residues. Only the CDR3 DNA stays, 39 bases, in frame from base 1. The same specimen was also included in a second study, on human thymus T cells. The second study also describes: Donors were immunologically healthy infants undergoing open corrective cardiac surgery for congenital heart defects in Finland. The thymus tissue came from surgical resects taken out during corrective cardiac surgery. Both the thymic and the peripheral blood repertoires appeared to show biased V and J gene segment usage. The related research found that thymic TCR repertoires overlapped highly between unrelated individuals. The study described the TCR alpha and beta repertoires in under 10 infant thymus samples and a handful of matching peripheral blood samples. Donor ages ranged from about 7 to 250 days, and the cohort comprised about six male and a couple of female infants. Thymocytes were mechanically released from the tissue and were stored as pellets of 10-30 million cells at -70 degrees C. Genomic DNA was extracted from frozen cell pellets with a QIAsymphony instrument. The immunoSEQ multiplex PCR assay was used to amplify the TCRB and TCRAD loci from a standardized amount of quality-controlled genomic DNA. Amplicons spanned the V(D)J region at a length sufficient to cover the CDR3 and identify V and J genes. The commercial immunoSEQ service was used to sequence amplicons on an Illumina platform. Primer bias and sequencing errors were corrected as previously described, and TCRAD and TCRB were defined on the basis of the IMGT database. Analysis of the repertoires was done with immunoSEQ Analyzer 3.0 and VDJTools and included basic statistics, V/J segment usage, diversity estimates, rarefaction and pairwise overlap. Chao1, ChaoE, Efron-Thisted, Shannon and inverse Simpson indices were used to estimate diversity, which was also estimated on datasets down-sampled to the smallest sample. Repertoire overlap was determined by strict matching of CDR3 nucleotide sequence, V gene and J gene, and Jaccard-based multidimensional scaling clustering was applied. On average, thymus samples yielded around 810,000 unique TCRB clonotypes, whereas blood samples yielded about 80,000.

Recombination connected TRBV6-6 to TRBJ2-1, with 10 central nucleotides matching TRBD1. The source is a boy in the first two years of life with a congenital heart defect. Donor details come from another sample of the same person, matched by shared clones. The sequenced sample consisted of thymocytes. The nucleotide sequence reads TGTGCCAGCAGTTATTACCGGGACAGGGGCCTACTCTTC. Translated, this is CASSYYRDRGLLF.